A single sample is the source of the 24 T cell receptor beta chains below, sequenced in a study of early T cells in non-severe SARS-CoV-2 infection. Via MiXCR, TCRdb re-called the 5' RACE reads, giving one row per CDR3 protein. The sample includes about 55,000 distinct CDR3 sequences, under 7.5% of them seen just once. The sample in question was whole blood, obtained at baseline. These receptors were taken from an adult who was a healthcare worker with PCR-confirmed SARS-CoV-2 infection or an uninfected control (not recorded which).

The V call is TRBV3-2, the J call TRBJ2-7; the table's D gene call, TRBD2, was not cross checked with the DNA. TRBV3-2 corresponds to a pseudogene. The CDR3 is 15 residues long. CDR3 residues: CASSQGLAAGVEQYF. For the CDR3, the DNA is TGTGCCAGCAGCCAAGGACTAGCGGCTGGGGTCGAGCAGTACTTC.

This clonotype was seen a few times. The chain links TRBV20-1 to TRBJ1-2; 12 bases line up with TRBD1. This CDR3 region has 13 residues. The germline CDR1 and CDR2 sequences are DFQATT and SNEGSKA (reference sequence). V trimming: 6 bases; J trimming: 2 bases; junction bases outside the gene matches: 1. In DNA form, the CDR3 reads TGCAGTGCCGGGACAGGGGGCAACTATGGCTACACCTTC. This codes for CSAGTGGNYGYTF.

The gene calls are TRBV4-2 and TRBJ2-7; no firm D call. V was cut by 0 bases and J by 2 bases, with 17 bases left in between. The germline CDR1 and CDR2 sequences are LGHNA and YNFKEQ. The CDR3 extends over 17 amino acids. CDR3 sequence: CASSQDILSEEAYEQYF. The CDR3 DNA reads TGTGCCAGCAGCCAAGATATACTTTCCGAGGAAGCCTACGAGCAGTACTTC.

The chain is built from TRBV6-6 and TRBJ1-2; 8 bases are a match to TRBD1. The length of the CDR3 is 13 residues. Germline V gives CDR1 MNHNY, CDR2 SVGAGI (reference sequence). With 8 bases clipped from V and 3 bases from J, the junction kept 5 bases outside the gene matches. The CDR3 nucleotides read TGTGCCAGCGCCGGGACAGGCGACTATGGCTACACCTTC. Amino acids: CASAGTGDYGYTF.

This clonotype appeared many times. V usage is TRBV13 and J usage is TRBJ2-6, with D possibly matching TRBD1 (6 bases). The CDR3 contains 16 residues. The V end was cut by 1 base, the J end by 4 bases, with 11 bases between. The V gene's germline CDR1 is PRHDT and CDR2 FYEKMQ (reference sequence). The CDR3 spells CASSLEQGRGANVLTF. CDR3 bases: TGTGCCAGCAGCTTAGAACAGGGACGCGGGGCCAACGTCCTGACTTTC.

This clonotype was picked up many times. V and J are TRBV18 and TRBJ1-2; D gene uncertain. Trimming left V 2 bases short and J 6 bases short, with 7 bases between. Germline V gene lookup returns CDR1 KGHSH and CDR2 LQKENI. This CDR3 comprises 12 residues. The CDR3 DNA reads TGTGCCAGCTCACCAACTCCCGATGGCTACACCTTC. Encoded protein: CASSPTPDGYTF.

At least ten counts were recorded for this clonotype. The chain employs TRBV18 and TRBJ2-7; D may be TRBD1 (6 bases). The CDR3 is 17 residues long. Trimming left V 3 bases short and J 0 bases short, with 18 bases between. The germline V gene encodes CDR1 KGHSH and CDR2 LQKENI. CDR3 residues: CASSPSMTGPSSYEQYF. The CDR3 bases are TGTGCCAGCTCACCGTCCATGACAGGCCCTTCCTCCTACGAGCAGTACTTC.

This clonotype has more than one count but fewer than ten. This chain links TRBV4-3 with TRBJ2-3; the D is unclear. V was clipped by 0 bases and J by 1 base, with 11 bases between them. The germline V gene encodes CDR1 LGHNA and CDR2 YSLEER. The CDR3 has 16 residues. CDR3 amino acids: CASSQEAYVGTDTQYF. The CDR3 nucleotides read TGCGCCAGCAGCCAAGAGGCGTACGTAGGCACAGATACGCAGTATTTT.

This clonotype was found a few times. The CDR3 DNA is TGTGCCAGCTTGGGGGACAGGGTTCAAGAGACCCAGTACTTC. Protein product: CASLGDRVQETQYF. The V and J genes are TRBV28 and TRBJ2-5; 9 bases agree with TRBD1. Germline values: CDR1 MDHEN, CDR2 SYDVKM. Trimming took 8 bases from V and 2 from J; bases not matched to a gene: 6. This CDR3 is built from 14 residues. The variable domain in full, with the rest retrieved from reference TRBV28 and TRBJ2-5, is DVKVTQSSRYLVKRTGEKVFLECVQDMDHENMFWYRQDPGLGLRLIYFSYDVKMKEKGDIPEGYSVSREKKERFSLILESASTNQTSMYLCASLGDRVQETQYFGPGTRLLVL.

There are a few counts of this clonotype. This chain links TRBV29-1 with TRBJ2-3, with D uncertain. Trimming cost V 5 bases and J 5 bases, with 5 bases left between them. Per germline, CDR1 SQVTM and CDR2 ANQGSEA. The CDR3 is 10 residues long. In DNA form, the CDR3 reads TGCAGCGTTTTAGTAGATACGCAGTATTTT. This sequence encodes CSVLVDTQYF.

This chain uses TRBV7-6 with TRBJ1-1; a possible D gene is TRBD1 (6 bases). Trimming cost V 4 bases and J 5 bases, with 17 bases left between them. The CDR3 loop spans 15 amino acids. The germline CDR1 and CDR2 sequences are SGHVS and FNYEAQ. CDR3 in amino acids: CASSSLGGLWTEAFF. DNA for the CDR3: TGTGCCAGCAGCTCCTTGGGGGGCTTGTGGACTGAAGCTTTCTTT.

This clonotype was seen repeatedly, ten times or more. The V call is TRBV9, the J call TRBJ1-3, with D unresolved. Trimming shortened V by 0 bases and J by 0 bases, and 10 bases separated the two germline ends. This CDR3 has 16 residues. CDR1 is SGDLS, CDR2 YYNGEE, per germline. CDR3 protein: CASSVGGFYSGNTIYF. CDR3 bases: TGTGCCAGCAGCGTAGGTGGCTTCTACTCTGGAAACACCATATATTTT.

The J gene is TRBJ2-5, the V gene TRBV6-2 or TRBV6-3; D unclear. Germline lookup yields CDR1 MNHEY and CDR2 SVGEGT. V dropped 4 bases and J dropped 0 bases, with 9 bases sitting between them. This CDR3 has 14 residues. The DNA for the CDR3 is TGTGCCAGCAGTTCCTCAGCGTACCAAGAGACCCAGTACTTC. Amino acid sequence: CASSSSAYQETQYF.

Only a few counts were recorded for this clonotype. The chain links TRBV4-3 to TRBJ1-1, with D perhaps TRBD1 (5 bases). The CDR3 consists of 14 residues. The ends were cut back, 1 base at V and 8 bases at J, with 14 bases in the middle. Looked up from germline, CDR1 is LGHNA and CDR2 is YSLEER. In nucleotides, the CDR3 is TGCGCCAGCAGCCAAGGGGACCGGGACGGAGAAGCTTTCTTT. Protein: CASSQGDRDGEAFF.

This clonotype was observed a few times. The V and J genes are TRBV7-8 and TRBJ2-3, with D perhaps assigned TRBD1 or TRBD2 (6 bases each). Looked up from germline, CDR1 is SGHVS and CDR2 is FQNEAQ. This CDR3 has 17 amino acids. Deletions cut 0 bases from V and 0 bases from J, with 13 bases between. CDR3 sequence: CASSLALIGGSTDTQYF. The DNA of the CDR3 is TGTGCCAGCAGCTTAGCGCTAATAGGGGGGAGCACAGATACGCAGTATTTT.

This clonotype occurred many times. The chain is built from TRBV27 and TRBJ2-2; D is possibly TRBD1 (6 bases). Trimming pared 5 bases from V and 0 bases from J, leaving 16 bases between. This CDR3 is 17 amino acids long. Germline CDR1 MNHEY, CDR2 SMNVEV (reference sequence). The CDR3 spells CASSPWVRGSNTGELFF. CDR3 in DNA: TGTGCCAGCAGTCCCTGGGTGAGGGGGTCGAACACCGGGGAGCTGTTTTTT.

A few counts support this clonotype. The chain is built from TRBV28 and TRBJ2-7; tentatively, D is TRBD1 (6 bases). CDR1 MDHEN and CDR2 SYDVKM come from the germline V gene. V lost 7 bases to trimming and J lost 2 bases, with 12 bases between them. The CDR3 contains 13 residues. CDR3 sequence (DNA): TGTGCCAGCACCACGCGACAGGCCTACGAGCAGTACTTC. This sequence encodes CASTTRQAYEQYF.

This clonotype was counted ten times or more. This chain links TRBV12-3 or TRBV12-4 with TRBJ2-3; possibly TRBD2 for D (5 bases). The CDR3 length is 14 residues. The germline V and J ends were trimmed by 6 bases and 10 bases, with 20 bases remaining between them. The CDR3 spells CASSPDAGYTAQYF. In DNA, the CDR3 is TGTGCCAGCAGCCCAGACGCGGGCTACACGGCGCAGTATTTT.

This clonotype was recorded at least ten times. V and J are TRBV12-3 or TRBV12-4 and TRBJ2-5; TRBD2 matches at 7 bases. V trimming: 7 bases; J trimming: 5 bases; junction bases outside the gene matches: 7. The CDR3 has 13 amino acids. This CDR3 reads CASNAAGVETQYF. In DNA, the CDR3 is TGTGCCAGCAACGCGGCGGGGGTGGAGACCCAGTACTTC.

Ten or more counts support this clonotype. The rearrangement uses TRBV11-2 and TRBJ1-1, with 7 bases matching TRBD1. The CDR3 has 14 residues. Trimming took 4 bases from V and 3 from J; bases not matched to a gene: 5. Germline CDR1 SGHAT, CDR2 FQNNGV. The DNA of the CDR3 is TGTGCCAGCAGCTCATCGACAGGGTACACTGAAGCTTTCTTT. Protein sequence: CASSSSTGYTEAFF. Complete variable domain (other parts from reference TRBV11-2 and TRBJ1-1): EAGVAQSPRYKIIEKRQSVAFWCNPISGHATLYWYQQILGQGPKLLIQFQNNGVVDDSQLPKDRFSAERLKGVDSTLKIQPAKLEDSAVYLCASSSSTGYTEAFFGQGTRLTVV.

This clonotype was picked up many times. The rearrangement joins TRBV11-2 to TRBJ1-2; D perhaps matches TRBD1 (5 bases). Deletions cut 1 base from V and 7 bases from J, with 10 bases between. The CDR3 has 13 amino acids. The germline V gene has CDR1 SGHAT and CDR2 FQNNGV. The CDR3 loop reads CASSLGTTSGYTF. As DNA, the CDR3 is TGTGCCAGCAGCTTAGGGACAACTAGTGGCTACACCTTC.

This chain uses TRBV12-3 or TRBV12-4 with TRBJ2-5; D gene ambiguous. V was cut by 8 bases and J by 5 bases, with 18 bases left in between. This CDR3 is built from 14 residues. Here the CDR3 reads CASLDSGVRETQYF. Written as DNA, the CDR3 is TGTGCCAGCCTCGACTCGGGTGTCCGGGAGACCCAGTACTTC.

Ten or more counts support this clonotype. The CDR3 DNA reads as TGCAGTGCGGGATCGTCTGGGACAGGGATTGGCTACACCTTC. Translated, it gives CSAGSSGTGIGYTF. V and J are TRBV20-1 and TRBJ1-2; TRBD1 aligns across 9 bases. The length of the CDR3 is 14 residues. Germline assignment: CDR1 DFQATT and CDR2 SNEGSKA (reference sequence). V lost 6 bases and J lost 7; bases outside the gene matches: 12.

CDR3 region: CASSLDQEDTQYF. The CDR3 DNA follows: TGTGCCAGCAGCCTCGATCAGGAGGATACGCAGTATTTT. V is TRBV3-1 and J is TRBJ2-3; D remains ambiguous. The CDR3 extends over 13 amino acids. Looked up from germline, CDR1 is LGHDT and CDR2 is YNNKEL (reference sequence). Trimming shortened V by 4 bases and J by 6 bases, and 11 bases separated the two germline ends.